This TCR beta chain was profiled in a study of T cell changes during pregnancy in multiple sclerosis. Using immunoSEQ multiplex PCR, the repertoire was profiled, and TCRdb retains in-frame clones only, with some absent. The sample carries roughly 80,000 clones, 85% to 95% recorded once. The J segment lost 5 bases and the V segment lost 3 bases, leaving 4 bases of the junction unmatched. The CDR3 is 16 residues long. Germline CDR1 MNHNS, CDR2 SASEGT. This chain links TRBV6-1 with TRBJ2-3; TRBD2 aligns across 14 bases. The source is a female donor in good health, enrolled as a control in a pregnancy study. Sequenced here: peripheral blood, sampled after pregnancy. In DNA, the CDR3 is TGTGCCAGCAGTGATGCCGGGACTAGCGGGAGAGATACGCAGTATTTT. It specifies CASSDAGTSGRDTQYF.